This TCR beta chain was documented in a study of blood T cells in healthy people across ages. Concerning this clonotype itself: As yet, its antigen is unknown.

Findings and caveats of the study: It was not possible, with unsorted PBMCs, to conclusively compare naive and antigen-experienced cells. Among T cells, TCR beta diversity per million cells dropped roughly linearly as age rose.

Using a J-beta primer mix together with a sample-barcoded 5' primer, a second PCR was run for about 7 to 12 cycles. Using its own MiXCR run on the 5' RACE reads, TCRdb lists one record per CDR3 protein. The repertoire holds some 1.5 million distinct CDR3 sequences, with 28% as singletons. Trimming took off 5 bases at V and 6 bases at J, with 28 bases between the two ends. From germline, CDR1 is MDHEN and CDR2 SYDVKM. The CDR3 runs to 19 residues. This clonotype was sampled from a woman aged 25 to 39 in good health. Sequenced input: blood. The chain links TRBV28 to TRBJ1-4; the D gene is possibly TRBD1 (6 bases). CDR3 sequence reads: CASSVIVAPSGGVDEKLFF. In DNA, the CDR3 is TGTGCCAGCAGTGTAATAGTGGCCCCCTCGGGGGGCGTCGATGAAAAACTGTTTTTT.